Each of the 18 T cell receptor beta chains below was sequenced from the same sample in a study of T cell responses to AZD1222 COVID-19 vaccine. This table comes from immunoSEQ multiplex PCR, and its TCRdb copy is limited to in-frame clones, with some not included. Seen here are approximately 120,000 clones, 90% observed once, and the top ten hold around 7.2%. This specimen was peripheral blood, taken on day 0 of AZD1222 vaccination. These receptors were taken from an adult in good health.

The chain recombines TRBV9 with TRBJ1-1; D possibly corresponds to TRBD1 (6 bases). The CDR3 runs 13 residues. Germline assignment: CDR1 SGDLS and CDR2 YYNGEE. Deletions cut 7 bases from V and 5 bases from J, with 15 bases between. CDR3 protein: CASGSGDGTEAFF. The DNA of the CDR3 is TGTGCCAGCGGGTCAGGGGATGGTACTGAAGCTTTCTTT. Full variable domain (rest looked up from reference TRBV9 and TRBJ1-1): DSGVTQTPKHLITATGQRVTLRCSPRSGDLSVYWYQQSLDQGLQFLIQYYNGEERAKGNILERFSAQQFPDLHSELNLSSLELGDSALYFCASGSGDGTEAFFGQGTRLTVV.

A few counts support this clone. The chain couples TRBV7-2 to TRBJ1-5, with TRBD1 identical over 9 bases. V was pared by 5 bases and J by 6 bases, with 20 bases of the junction left unmatched. CDR3 length equals 19 residues. Looked up from germline, CDR1 is SGHTA and CDR2 is FQGNSA. Here the CDR3 DNA reads TGTGCCAGCAGCCCTAGCCCCTTTCGACAGGGGGTTGGTAGTCAGCCCCAGCATTTT. Amino acid sequence: CASSPSPFRQGVGSQPQHF.

The gene calls are TRBV25-1 and TRBJ2-6; D is unclear. The V gene lost 2 bases and the J gene lost 2 bases, with 1 base spanning the gap. Germline CDR1 and CDR2: MGHDK and SYGVNS. The CDR3 runs to 13 residues. CDR3 sequence (DNA): TGTGCCAGCAGTGAACCTGGGGCCAACGTCCTGACTTTC. Protein product: CASSEPGANVLTF.

Only one count was recorded for this clone. This sequence joins TRBV28 and TRBJ2-5; D assignment may be TRBD1 or TRBD2 (6 bases each). V dropped 6 bases and J dropped 5 bases, with 10 bases sitting between them. This CDR3 comprises 12 residues. Germline lookup yields CDR1 MDHEN and CDR2 SYDVKM. CDR3 sequence reads: CASSGGHETQYF. In DNA, the CDR3 is TGTGCCAGCAGCGGGGGCCACGAGACCCAGTACTTC.

The chain employs TRBV28 and TRBJ1-1; 7 positions agree with TRBD1. Germline V gene sequence: CDR1 MDHEN, CDR2 SYDVKM. This CDR3 has 13 amino acids. Trimming removed 3 bases from V and 13 bases from J; junction bases left unmatched: 11. In DNA form, the CDR3 reads TGTGCCAGCAGTTTGGCCCAAGGGGGCGAGGTTTTCTTT. Translation: CASSLAQGGEVFF.

The chain employs TRBV12-3 or TRBV12-4 and TRBJ2-7; D is uncertain. V lost 3 bases and J 2 bases, leaving 8 bases between the germline ends. This CDR3 has 13 residues. The chain's CDR3 is CASSFNTAYEQYF. CDR3 nucleotides: TGTGCCAGCAGTTTTAACACAGCCTACGAGCAGTACTTC.

This rearrangement joins TRBV10-3 to TRBJ2-5; 7 bases agree with TRBD1. CDR3 length: 15 residues. Germline V gene data show CDR1 as ENHRY and CDR2 as SYGVKD. The J segment lost 0 bases and the V segment lost 2 bases, leaving 3 bases of the junction unmatched. In DNA form, the CDR3 reads TGTGCCATCAGTGAGACAGGGGTCCACCAAGAGACCCAGTACTTC. This encodes CAISETGVHQETQYF.

The chain combines TRBV7-9 with TRBJ2-3; 8 nucleotides agree with TRBD1. Germline V gene lookup returns CDR1 SEHNR and CDR2 FQNEAQ (reference sequence). This CDR3 is built from 14 residues. J gave up 4 bases and V 6 bases, and 6 bases lay outside the gene matches. CDR3 sequence: CASRDRVVADTQYF. The CDR3, as DNA: TGTGCCAGCAGGGACAGGGTGGTTGCAGATACGCAGTATTTT.

The chain recombines TRBV2 with TRBJ1-5; the D is unclear. V was trimmed by 6 bases and J by 1 base, leaving 10 bases between them. This CDR3 has 14 residues. CDR1 and CDR2 from the germline V gene are SNHLY and FYNNEI. CDR3 loop: CASRTGNSNQPQHF. Here the CDR3 DNA reads TGTGCCAGCAGGACCGGGAACAGCAATCAGCCCCAGCATTTT.

About this clone itself: Other DNA sequences in this sample translate to the same CDR3. V gene TRBV5-1 combines with J gene TRBJ2-1; 10 bases are a match to TRBD2. The germline gives CDR1 SGHRS, CDR2 YFSETQ. There are 15 residues in the CDR3. V gave up 2 bases and J gave up 4 bases; unmatched junction bases: 3. DNA of the CDR3: TGCGCCAGCAGCTTAGCGGGAGGGACTTACAATGAGCAGTTCTTC. It yields the protein CASSLAGGTYNEQFF.

V and J are TRBV11-2 and TRBJ2-7; TRBD1 is a possible D gene (6 bases). Trimming left V 5 bases short and J 5 bases short, with 13 bases between. Germline-derived CDR1 and CDR2 are SGHAT and FQNNGV. This CDR3 has 13 amino acids. DNA of the CDR3: TGTGCCAGCAGCGGAACAGGGACCCACGAGCAGTACTTC. Encoded protein: CASSGTGTHEQYF.

This clone has just a few counts. CDR3 DNA sequence: TGTGCCAGCAGCTTATTCCAGGGAGTATATGGCTACACCTTC. Its translation: CASSLFQGVYGYTF. The V and J genes are TRBV7-2 and TRBJ1-2; D possibly corresponds to TRBD1 (5 bases). Germline V gene sequence: CDR1 SGHTA, CDR2 FQGNSA. V lost 2 bases and J 5 bases, leaving 12 bases between the germline ends. This CDR3 comprises 14 residues.

The chain links TRBV13 to TRBJ2-4; 8 bases fit TRBD2. J lost 8 bases, V lost 4 bases, and 1 base had no gene match. The CDR3 has 12 residues. The germline gives CDR1 PRHDT, CDR2 FYEKMQ (reference sequence). CDR3 sequence reads: CASSSGLDIQYF. DNA for the CDR3: TGTGCCAGCAGCTCGGGACTAGACATTCAGTACTTC.

The V and J genes are TRBV20-1 and TRBJ2-3, with D maybe TRBD1 (5 bases). This CDR3 is 13 amino acids long. With 3 bases removed from V and 2 bases from J, the gap between germline ends came to 9 bases. The germline V gene encodes CDR1 DFQATT and CDR2 SNEGSKA (reference sequence). CDR3: CSASGRATDTQYF. The DNA of the CDR3 is TGCAGTGCTAGTGGCAGGGCCACAGATACGCAGTATTTT.

The table lists this clone with a count of one. CDR3 DNA sequence: TGTGCCAGCAGCTTGATGAATCAGCCCCAGCATTTT. Its protein is CASSLMNQPQHF. The chain employs TRBV7-9 and TRBJ1-5; D is uncertain. There are 12 residues in the CDR3. CDR1 is SEHNR, CDR2 FQNEAQ, per germline (reference sequence). Between the trimmed V and J ends, which lost 3 bases and 4 bases, there was a span of 4 bases.

The rearrangement uses TRBV24-1 and TRBJ2-3; 9 bases agree with TRBD2. This CDR3 spans 16 amino acids. V gave up 1 base and J gave up 4 bases; unmatched junction bases: 5. The germline V gene has CDR1 KGHDR and CDR2 SFDVKD. The CDR3 reads CATSDFPSGTPDTQYF. DNA of the CDR3: TGTGCCACCAGTGATTTTCCTAGCGGGACCCCAGATACGCAGTATTTT.

This chain joins TRBV5-5 and TRBJ1-6; 10 nucleotides match TRBD1. The V and J ends lost 1 base and 3 bases, in that order; junction bases with no gene match: 4. There are 17 residues in the CDR3. Germline V gene lookup returns CDR1 SGHKS and CDR2 YYEKEE (reference sequence). In nucleotides, the CDR3 is TGTGCCAGCAGCTTGAGGACAGGGGGATACTATAATTCACCCCTCCACTTT. It codes for CASSLRTGGYYNSPLHF.

The chain employs TRBV28 and TRBJ1-4; 10 bases map to TRBD1. Germline assignment: CDR1 MDHEN and CDR2 SYDVKM. Trimming at V came to 5 bases and at J to 6 bases, leaving 6 bases not matched to a gene. This CDR3 is built from 15 residues. The DNA of the CDR3 is TGTGCCAGCAGTAACCTCGGGACAGGGGATGAAAAACTGTTTTTT. Translating it yields CASSNLGTGDEKLFF.